The entry that follows covers one T cell receptor (beta chain) sequence. The data stem from a study of T cells after somatic rescue of genetic block. Trimming cost V 0 bases and J 5 bases, with 9 bases left between them. The CDR3 has 13 amino acids. Germline CDR1 SGDLS, CDR2 YYNGEE. Sequenced by immunoSEQ multiplex PCR; TCRdb stores in-frame clones only, minus some. The top ten clones hold approximately 1.3% of a sample with 110,000 or so clones, around nine tenths of them seen once. The sequence was collected from a woman aged 18-35 years. The V and J genes are TRBV9 and TRBJ2-7; D tentatively reads TRBD1 or TRBD2 (5 bases each). The sequencing input was peripheral blood mononuclear cells (PBMCs). The CDR3 loop reads CASSVGGTNEQYF. The CDR3, as DNA: TGTGCCAGCAGCGTAGGAGGGACCAACGAGCAGTACTTC.